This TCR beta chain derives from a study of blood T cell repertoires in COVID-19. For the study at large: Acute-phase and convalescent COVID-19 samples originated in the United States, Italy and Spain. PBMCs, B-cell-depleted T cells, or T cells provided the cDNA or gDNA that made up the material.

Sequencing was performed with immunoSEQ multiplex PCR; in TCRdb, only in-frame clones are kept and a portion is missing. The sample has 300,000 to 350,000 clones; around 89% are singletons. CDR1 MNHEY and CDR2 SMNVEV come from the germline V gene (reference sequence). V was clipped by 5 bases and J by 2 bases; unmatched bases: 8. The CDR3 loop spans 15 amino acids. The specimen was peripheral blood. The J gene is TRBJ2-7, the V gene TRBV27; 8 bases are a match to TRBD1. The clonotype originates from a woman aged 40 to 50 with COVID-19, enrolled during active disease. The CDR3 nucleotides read TGTGCCAGCAGTAGGGGAGACAGGGGCGCCTACGAGCAGTACTTC. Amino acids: CASSRGDRGAYEQYF.